This is a list of T cell receptor beta chains from one sample in a study of T cell repertoires in cytomegalovirus infection. MiXCR, applied by TCRdb to the reads, yields one record per CDR3 protein. This table has some 700,000 distinct CDR3 sequences, roughly 30% appearing once. These TCRs' antigens remain unknown. The specimen comprised cultured PBMCs, sampled from culture after CMV antigen stimulation. These receptors all stem from a human donor in good health (CMV status not recorded). Some clones in this sample may be carry-over from other donors' samples. Each CDR3 is given with its conserved first and last residue. A D gene is named only where the DNA matches it firmly. A row's size may be missing; if present it is once, few, many or a size class.

j_call: TRBJ2-7
clone_size: many
d_call: TRBD1
v_call: TRBV7-6
cdr3_nt: TGTGCCAGCAGCTCGGGGACAGGAGCCTCCTACGAGCAGTACTTC
cdr3_aa: CASSSGTGASYEQYF

j_call: TRBJ1-2
clone_size: .
d_call: .
v_call: TRBV7-9
cdr3_nt: TGTGCCAGCAGCTCGGGCGCTCAGGGAGCTAACTATGGCTACACCTTC
cdr3_aa: CASSSGAQGANYGYTF

j_call: TRBJ2-5
clone_size: few
d_call: .
v_call: TRBV5-4
cdr3_nt: TGTGCCAGCAGCCCAGGGAGTAACCAAGAGACCCAGTACTTC
cdr3_aa: CASSPGSNQETQYF

j_call: TRBJ1-6
clone_size: once
d_call: TRBD1
v_call: TRBV19
cdr3_nt: TGTGCCAGTAGTCAGGACAGGGTGGGATTCGGATCACCCCTCCACTTT
cdr3_aa: CASSQDRVGFGSPLHF

j_call: TRBJ2-1
clone_size: few
d_call: .
v_call: TRBV10-2
cdr3_nt: TGCGCCAGCAGTGAGAGTAACAGGGAGAGCTCCTACAATGAGCAGTTCTTC
cdr3_aa: CASSESNRESSYNEQFF

j_call: TRBJ2-2
clone_size: once
d_call: TRBD2
v_call: TRBV6-5
cdr3_nt: TGTGCCAGCAGTCCACTAGCGGGGGGATCGTTGAACACCGGGGAGCTGTTTTTT
cdr3_aa: CASSPLAGGSLNTGELFF

j_call: TRBJ1-5
clone_size: once
d_call: .
v_call: TRBV12-3/TRBV12-4
cdr3_nt: TGTGCCAGCAGTTTAGCGACCTGGCAGCCCCAGCATTTT
cdr3_aa: CASSLATWQPQHF

j_call: TRBJ2-1
clone_size: .
d_call: .
v_call: TRBV7-4
cdr3_nt: TGTGCCAGCAGAAAAGTAGGGGAGCAGTTCTTC
cdr3_aa: CASRKVGEQFF

j_call: TRBJ1-1
clone_size: .
d_call: .
v_call: TRBV20-1
cdr3_nt: TGCAGTGCTGAACCGGGGCGCGCGGCTTTCTTT
cdr3_aa: CSAEPGRAAFF

j_call: TRBJ1-5
clone_size: few
d_call: TRBD1
v_call: TRBV10-3
cdr3_nt: TGTGCCATCAGTGCCGCGGGACAGGATCAGCCCCAGCATTTT
cdr3_aa: CAISAAGQDQPQHF

j_call: TRBJ2-7
clone_size: few
d_call: TRBD2
v_call: TRBV15
cdr3_nt: TGTGCCACCAGCAGAGGCCGGGGGGTGGCCTACGAGCAGTACTTC
cdr3_aa: CATSRGRGVAYEQYF

j_call: TRBJ2-7
clone_size: .
d_call: TRBD2
v_call: TRBV7-2
cdr3_nt: TGTGCCAGCAGCTTAGTAGCGGGGCGGACCTACGAGCAGTACTTC
cdr3_aa: CASSLVAGRTYEQYF

j_call: TRBJ1-5
clone_size: .
d_call: .
v_call: TRBV5-4
cdr3_nt: TGTGCCAGCAGCTTGGGCCCGGGGGATAGCAATCAGCCCCAGCATTTT
cdr3_aa: CASSLGPGDSNQPQHF

j_call: TRBJ1-6
clone_size: .
d_call: .
v_call: TRBV6-8
cdr3_nt: TGTGCCAGCAGTCGAGGGGGGGTTAGGTCACCCCTCCACTTT
cdr3_aa: CASSRGGVRSPLHF

j_call: TRBJ1-5
clone_size: .
d_call: .
v_call: TRBV27
cdr3_nt: TGTGCCAGCAGCTTATTGCGAGGGGGTCAGCCCCAGCATTTT
cdr3_aa: CASSLLRGGQPQHF

j_call: TRBJ2-1
clone_size: .
d_call: .
v_call: TRBV5-3
cdr3_nt: TGTGCCAGCAGCTTGGGGGCCGCGGACGACTTC
cdr3_aa: CASSLGAADDF

j_call: TRBJ2-1
clone_size: few
d_call: .
v_call: TRBV2
cdr3_nt: TGTGCCAGCAGTGTGGAGGTCCGACGGGTCTTC
cdr3_aa: CASSVEVRRVF

j_call: TRBJ1-2
clone_size: .
d_call: .
v_call: TRBV7-2
cdr3_nt: TGTGCCAGCAGCTTGATGAGCCCGGCCGGCTACACCTTC
cdr3_aa: CASSLMSPAGYTF

j_call: TRBJ2-7
clone_size: .
d_call: .
v_call: TRBV20-1
cdr3_nt: TGCAGTGCTAGAGATAAATGGGTCTACGAGCAGTACTTC
cdr3_aa: CSARDKWVYEQYF

j_call: TRBJ2-7
clone_size: many
d_call: .
v_call: TRBV7-2
cdr3_nt: TGTGCCAGCAGCCCCTCGGTTGGGGAGCCCTACGAGCAGTACTTC
cdr3_aa: CASSPSVGEPYEQYF

j_call: TRBJ1-1
clone_size: few
d_call: TRBD1
v_call: TRBV7-9
cdr3_nt: TGTGCCAGCAGCGTACGGGGACAGGGAAATGAAGCTTTCTTT
cdr3_aa: CASSVRGQGNEAFF

j_call: TRBJ2-7
clone_size: many
d_call: .
v_call: TRBV7-2
cdr3_nt: TGTGCCAGCAGCTTAGGCAGTGGAGGACTCCCCTACGAGCAGTACTTC
cdr3_aa: CASSLGSGGLPYEQYF

j_call: TRBJ1-1
clone_size: few
d_call: .
v_call: TRBV28
cdr3_nt: TGTGCCAGCAGCTCGACCACAGAGCTACTACCCCGCACTGAAGCTTTCTTT
cdr3_aa: CASSSTTELLPRTEAFF

j_call: TRBJ2-4
clone_size: few
d_call: TRBD2
v_call: TRBV27
cdr3_nt: TGTGCCAGCAGTCCCCTCGGACTAGCGGGTAGCAAAAACATTCAGTACTTC
cdr3_aa: CASSPLGLAGSKNIQYF

j_call: TRBJ1-6
clone_size: once
d_call: .
v_call: TRBV6-5
cdr3_nt: TGTGCCAGCAGTACGCCAGGGCGGGCACCCCTCCACTTT
cdr3_aa: CASSTPGRAPLHF

j_call: TRBJ2-1
clone_size: many
d_call: TRBD2
v_call: TRBV7-2
cdr3_nt: TGTGCCAGCAGCTCTCAGCGGGGGGGCAGTGAGCAGTTCTTC
cdr3_aa: CASSSQRGGSEQFF

j_call: TRBJ1-5
clone_size: .
d_call: TRBD1
v_call: TRBV6-1
cdr3_nt: TGTGCCAGCAAGCCGGACAGGGTGAGCAATCAGCCCCAGCATTTT
cdr3_aa: CASKPDRVSNQPQHF

j_call: TRBJ1-2
clone_size: few
d_call: .
v_call: TRBV3-1
cdr3_nt: TGTGCCAGCAGCTTCACCGCGGGGCTATATGGCTACACCTTC
cdr3_aa: CASSFTAGLYGYTF

j_call: TRBJ1-5
clone_size: .
d_call: TRBD1
v_call: TRBV25-1
cdr3_nt: TGTGCCAGCAGTGAAGGGGCCGGACAGGGTAGCAATCAGCCCCAGCATTTT
cdr3_aa: CASSEGAGQGSNQPQHF

j_call: TRBJ1-1
clone_size: many
d_call: .
v_call: TRBV7-2
cdr3_nt: TGTGCCAGCAGCTTACATAAGGATTACACTGAAGCTTTCTTT
cdr3_aa: CASSLHKDYTEAFF

j_call: TRBJ1-2
clone_size: .
d_call: .
v_call: TRBV19
cdr3_nt: TGTGCCACCGGGACCTTTAACTATGGCTACACCTTC
cdr3_aa: CATGTFNYGYTF

j_call: TRBJ2-1
clone_size: many
d_call: .
v_call: TRBV7-9
cdr3_nt: TGTGCCAGCAGCCTAGGTCACAATGAGCAGTTCTTC
cdr3_aa: CASSLGHNEQFF

j_call: TRBJ2-1
clone_size: .
d_call: .
v_call: TRBV7-2
cdr3_nt: TGTGCCAGCAGCATCCGGCGACTAGTCACCGATGAGCAGTTCTTC
cdr3_aa: CASSIRRLVTDEQFF

j_call: TRBJ2-3
clone_size: .
d_call: .
v_call: TRBV20-1
cdr3_nt: TGCAGTGCTAGAGATCCGGCAGGCGGGGATACGCAGTATTTT
cdr3_aa: CSARDPAGGDTQYF

j_call: TRBJ2-3
clone_size: .
d_call: .
v_call: TRBV7-9
cdr3_nt: TGTGCCAGCACCGCGGCGGGAGATACGCAGTATTTT
cdr3_aa: CASTAAGDTQYF

j_call: TRBJ2-1
clone_size: .
d_call: TRBD2
v_call: TRBV5-4
cdr3_nt: TGTGCCAGCAGCTTGACAGTCGGACTAGCGGGTTCCAATGAGCAGTTCTTC
cdr3_aa: CASSLTVGLAGSNEQFF

j_call: TRBJ1-2
clone_size: .
d_call: TRBD1
v_call: TRBV4-1
cdr3_nt: TGCGCCAGCAGCCAGAGGGGGACAGGCGCAAACTATGGCTACACCTTC
cdr3_aa: CASSQRGTGANYGYTF

j_call: TRBJ2-5
clone_size: many
d_call: .
v_call: TRBV7-2
cdr3_nt: TGTGCCAGCAGCTCAGAGCCCCCAGAGACCCAGTACTTC
cdr3_aa: CASSSEPPETQYF

j_call: TRBJ2-3
clone_size: .
d_call: .
v_call: TRBV12-3/TRBV12-4
cdr3_nt: TGTGCCAGCAATTTAAAATACGTGTCGGATACGCAGTATTTT
cdr3_aa: CASNLKYVSDTQYF

j_call: TRBJ2-3
clone_size: .
d_call: TRBD1
v_call: TRBV6-2/TRBV6-3
cdr3_nt: TGTGCCAGCAGTTATCCGACAGGGGCCTCAGATACGCAGTATTTT
cdr3_aa: CASSYPTGASDTQYF

j_call: TRBJ2-1
clone_size: many
d_call: .
v_call: TRBV7-2
cdr3_nt: TGTGCCAGCAGCTCTGGGGCGAAGCAGTTCTTC
cdr3_aa: CASSSGAKQFF

j_call: TRBJ1-2
clone_size: many
d_call: TRBD1
v_call: TRBV7-2
cdr3_nt: TGTGCCAGCAGCTCTCGGACAGGGGCCGGCTATGGCTACACCTTC
cdr3_aa: CASSSRTGAGYGYTF

j_call: TRBJ2-2
clone_size: .
d_call: .
v_call: TRBV6-1
cdr3_nt: TGTGCCAGCACTCCCCTCCCAATCGATAACACCGGGGAGCTGTTTTTT
cdr3_aa: CASTPLPIDNTGELFF

j_call: TRBJ2-1
clone_size: .
d_call: TRBD2
v_call: TRBV6-5
cdr3_nt: TGTGCCAGCAGTTACAGGGGGGCGGGAGGGCCGTATGAGCAGTTCTTC
cdr3_aa: CASSYRGAGGPYEQFF

j_call: TRBJ1-2
clone_size: few
d_call: .
v_call: TRBV6-1
cdr3_nt: TGTGCCAGCAGTGAAGGACTCGGCTCTGGCTACACCTTC
cdr3_aa: CASSEGLGSGYTF

j_call: TRBJ2-5
clone_size: few
d_call: TRBD1
v_call: TRBV4-3
cdr3_nt: TGCGCCAGCAGCCAAGGAACGGGACAGGGCGAGACCCAGTACTTC
cdr3_aa: CASSQGTGQGETQYF

j_call: TRBJ2-7
clone_size: .
d_call: .
v_call: TRBV12-3/TRBV12-4
cdr3_nt: TGTGCCAGCAGCTTCTTGAAGGGGGGGGGTCTCGGCGAGCAGTACTTC
cdr3_aa: CASSFLKGGGLGEQYF

j_call: TRBJ2-7
clone_size: .
d_call: TRBD1
v_call: TRBV18
cdr3_nt: TGTGCCAGCTCCCAACAGTCCTACACGACAGGGGAAGAGCAGTACTTC
cdr3_aa: CASSQQSYTTGEEQYF

j_call: TRBJ2-7
clone_size: few
d_call: .
v_call: TRBV27
cdr3_nt: TGTGCCAGCAGTAGCCCATCGGCCAGCTCCTACGAGCAGTACTTC
cdr3_aa: CASSSPSASSYEQYF

j_call: TRBJ2-3
clone_size: few
d_call: TRBD2
v_call: TRBV24-1
cdr3_nt: TGTGCCACCAGTGGCTGGACTAGCGGGACTAGCACAGATACGCAGTATTTT
cdr3_aa: CATSGWTSGTSTDTQYF

j_call: TRBJ2-4
clone_size: .
d_call: .
v_call: TRBV6-6
cdr3_nt: TGTGCCAGCAGTTATTCGGTCGGCCCACAAGCCAAAAACATTCAGTACTTC
cdr3_aa: CASSYSVGPQAKNIQYF

j_call: TRBJ1-6
clone_size: .
d_call: .
v_call: TRBV7-2
cdr3_nt: TGTGCCAGCAGCACCGACAGCCTTTCACCCCTCCACTTT
cdr3_aa: CASSTDSLSPLHF

j_call: TRBJ1-1
clone_size: .
d_call: TRBD1
v_call: TRBV5-4
cdr3_nt: TGTGCCAGCAGCTTCAGGGGGAGTAGGGACACTGAAGCTTTCTTT
cdr3_aa: CASSFRGSRDTEAFF